A single TCR beta chain is shown here with its context. The antigen is unknown. Germline values: CDR1 MDHEN, CDR2 SYDVKM. The ends were cut back, 6 bases at V and 1 base at J, with 12 bases in the middle. CDR3 size: 15 residues. These data belong to a study of shared clonotypes between healthy human individuals. In the study overall: Plates per donor: three CD4 naive, three CD4 memory, two CD8 naive, one CD8 memory. The study, taken as a whole, reports: Clonotype sharing among donors likely depends on sequencing depth. Generally, estimated richness proved larger in naive subsets than it did in memory subsets.

Clones were read by immunoSEQ multiplex PCR, and TCRdb kept only the in-frame ones, dropping some. The data show approximately 720,000 clones, just over 90% seen once. CD8 cells regarded as naive lacked CD45RO, were positively chosen for CCR7, and omitted terminally differentiated effector memory CD45RA+ cells. This chain uses TRBV28 with TRBJ1-4; perhaps TRBD1 as D (5 bases). The clonotype comes from a man younger than 45 in good health. The sequenced sample was naive CD8+ T cells sorted from blood. CDR3: CASRGRDLTNEKLFF. As DNA, the CDR3 is TGTGCCAGCAGGGGGAGGGACCTAACTAATGAAAAACTGTTTTTT.